This TCR beta chain was sequenced for a study of OX40 agonist ivuxolimab in advanced cancers. Study summary: With a range of 23 to 79, age averaged approximately 60 years, and 65% to 90% were male. Of the patients, three showed partial responses, one with hepatocellular carcinoma and two with cutaneous melanoma.

Method: immunoSEQ multiplex PCR; TCRdb's copy keeps in-frame clones and lacks some. The top ten clones hold 0.18% of a sample with about 99,000 clones, 94% of them seen once. The CDR3 runs 14 residues. CDR1 and CDR2 from the germline V gene are SQVTM and ANQGSEA. The J segment lost 5 bases and the V segment lost 5 bases, leaving 5 bases of the junction unmatched. Study-level findings and limits: Undetermined was the antigen specificity of the expanded peripheral T cells.

Researchers took blood at baseline, on cycle 4 day 1, and on cycle 7 day 1. On this clone itself: Its antigen is still unknown.

The chain recombines TRBV29-1 with TRBJ2-2; 10 positions match TRBD1. This TCR was sampled from an adult with an advanced solid tumor such as melanoma, head and neck, liver or kidney cancer. This material consisted of CD4+ or CD8+ T cells sorted from blood, taken in a trial of the OX40 agonist ivuxolimab. CDR3 DNA sequence: TGCAGCGTTTCCTCGGGACAGGGGACCGGGGAGCTGTTTTTT. Protein: CSVSSGQGTGELFF.